This T cell receptor (beta chain) was sequenced for a study of cytomegalovirus exposure and HLA in healthy donors. This CDR3 comprises 14 residues. V was trimmed by 1 base and J by 4 bases, leaving 5 bases between them. Germline CDR1 and CDR2: SEHNR and FQNEAQ (reference sequence). Findings of the study overall: Later, TCR association rates were found to vary by HLA locus, highest for DRB1 and lowest for HLA-C. Earlier analysis found most TCR beta V segments productive about 87% or about 30% of the time.

For this clone: What it recognizes is unknown.

A multiplex PCR was run with 60 Vbeta primers and 13 Jbeta primers. This table comes from immunoSEQ multiplex PCR, and its TCRdb copy is limited to in-frame clones, with some not included. Its table records about 110,000 clones. Sequenced input: PBMCs. This chain links TRBV7-9 with TRBJ2-6; D is possibly TRBD1 (5 bases). This TCR derives from a man aged 18 to 29 in good health and CMV-seronegative. The CDR3: CASSLGQGANVLTF. Here the CDR3 DNA reads TGTGCCAGCAGCTTAGGACAGGGGGCCAACGTCCTGACTTTC.